This is a list of T cell receptor beta chains from one sample in a study of control samples from healthy donors and cancer patients. Some clones are missing from TCRdb's copy, which holds only in-frame ones; the method was immunoSEQ multiplex PCR. The repertoire holds 120,000 or so clones, with around nine tenths as singletons. Material for sequencing was blood. The receptors were gathered from a man in his forties in good health. The CDR3 runs from the conserved cysteine through the conserved F or W.

length: 14; V: TRBV2; CDR3: CASNPRSTNEKLFF
length: 14; V: TRBV6-2/TRBV6-3; CDR3: CASIPGLLSYEQYF
length: 15; V: TRBV7-3; CDR3: CASSLVNSPYNEQFF
length: 15; V: TRBV5-4; CDR3: CASSFGTANTGELFF
length: 18; V: TRBV4-3; CDR3: CASSQVRLAGDWDNEQFF
length: 18; V: TRBV7-8; CDR3: CASSVATPTGFLYNEQFF
length: 13; V: TRBV18; CDR3: CASTPDSQETQYF
length: 16; V: TRBV5-1; CDR3: CASSLVAGMTSYEQFF
length: 17; V: TRBV24-1; CDR3: CATSDFGPGENTDTQYF
length: 18; V: TRBV7-8; CDR3: CASSFHQPGTGDGDEQFF
length: 16; V: TRBV2; CDR3: CASSDNLNGPGQPQHF
length: 15; V: TRBV6-6; CDR3: CASSQGAGGPYEQFF
length: 15; V: TRBV18; CDR3: CASSRDRGRQETQYF
length: 13; V: TRBV12-3/TRBV12-4; CDR3: CASSLTVNTEAFF
length: 15; V: TRBV3-1/TRBV3-2; CDR3: CASSPAAGVSYEQYF
length: 13; V: TRBV7-2; CDR3: CASSRGVATEAFF
length: 12; V: TRBV14; CDR3: CASSFNRETQYF
length: 16; V: TRBV3-1/TRBV3-2; CDR3: CASSTRSGPIREGYTF
length: 16; V: TRBV18; CDR3: CASSPKAGTGSNEQFF
length: 16; V: TRBV7-9; CDR3: CASSRTSGGRTDTQYF
length: 16; V: TRBV9; CDR3: CASSTRQGLSGNTIYF
length: 17; V: TRBV18; CDR3: CASSPTPGLIPNQPQHF
length: 13; V: TRBV30; CDR3: CAWSVQGAPEAFF
length: 13; V: TRBV3-1/TRBV3-2; CDR3: CASKKTGNTEAFF
length: 14; V: TRBV24-1; CDR3: CATSDHGTFHEQYF